Detailed here is one TCR beta chain. Researchers ran the PCR with 60 Vbeta and 13 Jbeta primers. Generated by immunoSEQ multiplex PCR, the TCRdb table keeps only in-frame clones and is missing some. The sample lists 73,000 or so clones; about 69% were seen once. The data were obtained in a study of cytomegalovirus exposure and HLA in healthy donors. The ends lost 8 bases at V and 3 bases at J; junction bases unmatched: 9. This CDR3 contains 15 residues. Germline V gene lookup returns CDR1 MNHEY and CDR2 SMNVEV (reference sequence). The TCR was taken from a woman aged 40 to 50 in good health and CMV-seropositive. The chain carries TRBV27 and TRBJ2-1; 8 bases fit TRBD2. What was sequenced was PBMCs. The CDR3 region has the DNA TGTGCCAGCGGCTCAGCGGGAGAGGGCTACAATGAGCAGTTCTTC. Its translation: CASGSAGEGYNEQFF.